The 21 T cell receptor beta chains below all came from one sample that was sequenced in a study of Ad26.COV2.S vaccination and SARS-CoV-2 variants. The assay was immunoSEQ multiplex PCR, and TCRdb's table has in-frame clones only and misses some. The data hold 350,000 to 500,000 clones, with about 90% observed a single time. Treatment denoted: roughly 19 received Ad26.COV2.S at low or high dose, single or two shots; about five received placebo; per-sample allocation not given. Sample collection was performed on day 63 after the first vaccine or placebo injection. The source material was peripheral blood, sampled in a trial of Ad26.COV2.S vaccine versus placebo. These receptors were obtained from a person between 18 and 60 years old who received the Ad26.COV2.S COVID-19 vaccine or a placebo.

Worth noting for this clone: Additional DNA sequences in this sample encode the identical CDR3. The J gene is TRBJ2-7, the V gene TRBV7-9, with 10 positions matching TRBD1. J was trimmed by 1 base and V by 4 bases; bases with no gene match: 4. Germline lookup yields CDR1 SEHNR and CDR2 FQNEAQ (reference sequence). This CDR3 contains 15 residues. The CDR3 region has the DNA TGTGCCAGCAGCTCACCGGGACAGGGGTCCTACGAGCAGTACTTC. This translates into CASSSPGQGSYEQYF.

The V and J genes are TRBV28 and TRBJ2-2, with 8 bases that match TRBD1. The junction had 4 bases not matched to a gene; V was cut back by 4 bases and J by 6 bases. CDR3 length: 14 amino acids. The germline CDR1 and CDR2 sequences are MDHEN and SYDVKM. CDR3 loop: CASSSTGEAGELFF. The DNA for the CDR3 is TGTGCCAGCAGTTCGACAGGGGAGGCCGGGGAGCTGTTTTTT.

CDR3 protein: CASSRARQGAAYNEQFF. CDR3 DNA: TGTGCCAGCAGCCGAGCCCGACAGGGGGCAGCCTACAATGAGCAGTTCTTC. The chain is built from TRBV6-2 or TRBV6-3 and TRBJ2-1; 10 bases are shared with TRBD1. V dropped 6 bases and J dropped 2; count of bases not matched to a gene: 10. In germline, CDR1 is MNHEY, CDR2 SVGEGT. The CDR3 runs to 17 residues.

There are a few counts of this clone. The V and J genes are TRBV19 and TRBJ2-2, with 8 bases aligning to TRBD2. Germline V lookup: CDR1 LNHDA, CDR2 SQIVND (reference sequence). J lost 4 bases, V lost 6 bases, and 22 bases had no gene match. The length of the CDR3 is 20 residues. CDR3 in DNA: TGTGCCAGTAGCCAATCCGATCCGGGACTAGGAGGCGGAGCCACCGGGGAGCTGTTTTTT. It is translated as CASSQSDPGLGGGATGELFF.

This chain uses TRBV29-1 with TRBJ2-5; D remains ambiguous. The CDR3 extends over 10 amino acids. Germline values: CDR1 SQVTM, CDR2 ANQGSEA. V lost 7 bases to trimming and J lost 4 bases, with 7 bases between them. CDR3 region: CSARGETQYF. The CDR3 DNA is TGCAGCGCCCGAGGAGAGACCCAGTACTTC.

The V call is TRBV5-1, the J call TRBJ2-7; 9 bases fit TRBD1. Germline CDR1 and CDR2: SGHRS and YFSETQ. The trim removed 0 bases at V and 4 bases at J, leaving 5 bases unmatched. This CDR3 is 15 amino acids long. The CDR3 DNA sequence: TGCGCCAGCAGCTTGGTTACAGGGGGCGTGTACGAGCAGTACTTC. It yields the protein CASSLVTGGVYEQYF.

This chain links TRBV27 with TRBJ1-2; D is unclear. Between the trimmed V and J ends, which lost 5 bases and 0 bases, there was a span of 13 bases. CDR1 is MNHEY and CDR2 is SMNVEV in the germline V gene (reference sequence). The CDR3 has 15 residues. The CDR3 reads CASSPMAATNYGYTF. The CDR3 DNA sequence: TGTGCCAGCAGTCCGATGGCAGCTACTAACTATGGCTACACCTTC.

This clone was seen a handful of times. The chain links TRBV5-4 to TRBJ2-2, with 8 nucleotides matching TRBD2. Germline-derived CDR1 and CDR2 are SGHNT and YYREEE (reference sequence). The CDR3 has 13 residues. Trimming removed 1 base from V and 10 bases from J; junction bases left unmatched: 3. The CDR3 spells CASSLTGGEELFF. The CDR3, as DNA: TGTGCCAGCAGCTTGACCGGGGGGGAGGAGCTGTTTTTT.

The chain is built from TRBV2 and TRBJ2-1; the D gene is possibly TRBD2 (5 bases). With 4 bases removed from V and 7 bases from J, the gap between germline ends came to 11 bases. Germline CDR1 and CDR2: SNHLY and FYNNEI. The length of the CDR3 is 13 residues. Here the CDR3 DNA reads TGTGCCAGCAGTGGAAGAGGGCGGAATGAGCAGTTCTTC. It yields the protein CASSGRGRNEQFF.

A few counts support this clone. This chain uses TRBV7-9 with TRBJ2-7; a possible D gene is TRBD1 (6 bases). The CDR3 is made up of 12 amino acids. V was clipped by 4 bases and J by 9 bases, with 13 bases between them. Looked up from germline, CDR1 is SEHNR and CDR2 is FQNEAQ (reference sequence). CDR3 DNA sequence: TGTGCCAGCAGCTCAGGGGTCTCCGGGCAGTACTTC. Translated: CASSSGVSGQYF. The whole variable domain, filled in from reference TRBV7-9 and TRBJ2-7, reads DTGVSQNPRHKITKRGQNVTFRCDPISEHNRLYWYRQTLGQGPEFLTYFQNEAQLEKSRLLSDRFSAERPKGSFSTLEIQRTEQGDSAMYLCASSSGVSGQYFGPGTRLTVT.

The rearrangement links TRBV29-1 to TRBJ2-7, with 8 bases that match TRBD1. Trimming cost V 0 bases and J 0 bases; bases outside gene matches: 4. Per germline, CDR1 SQVTM and CDR2 ANQGSEA. The CDR3 has 15 residues. CDR3 sequence: CSVEDGQGNSYEQYF. The CDR3 bases are TGCAGCGTTGAAGACGGACAGGGCAACTCCTACGAGCAGTACTTC.

The chain combines TRBV5-5 with TRBJ2-7, with 8 bases lining up with TRBD1. The CDR3 runs to 12 residues. Germline assignment: CDR1 SGHKS and CDR2 YYEKEE (reference sequence). With 6 bases clipped from V and 7 bases from J, the junction kept 6 bases outside the gene matches. The DNA of the CDR3 is TGTGCCAGCAACCTTACAGGGGGAGAGCAGTACTTC. Its translation is CASNLTGGEQYF.

This chain joins TRBV5-1 and TRBJ2-1, with 14 bases matching TRBD2. This CDR3 comprises 15 residues. Germline lookup yields CDR1 SGHRS and CDR2 YFSETQ. Trimming cost V 3 bases and J 6 bases; bases outside gene matches: 2. In DNA form, the CDR3 reads TGCGCCAGCAGCTCTGGACTAGCGGGAGGCAATGAGCAGTTCTTC. The encoded protein is CASSSGLAGGNEQFF.

This sequence joins TRBV12-5 and TRBJ2-1, with 8 bases identical to TRBD2. Trimming removed 1 base from V and 0 bases from J; junction bases left unmatched: 8. This CDR3 spans 18 amino acids. Per germline, CDR1 LGHNT and CDR2 FRNRAP. CDR3: CASGLAPLAGRSYNEQFF. CDR3 coding DNA: TGTGCTAGTGGTTTGGCTCCCCTAGCGGGTCGCTCCTACAATGAGCAGTTCTTC.

J is TRBJ2-7 and V is TRBV7-9, with 9 positions matching TRBD1. Germline CDR1 and CDR2: SEHNR and FQNEAQ (reference sequence). The V and J ends lost 4 bases and 7 bases, in that order; junction bases with no gene match: 8. The length of the CDR3 is 14 residues. The CDR3: CASSWTGAGGEQYF. CDR3 nucleotide sequence: TGTGCCAGCAGCTGGACAGGGGCCGGGGGGGAGCAGTACTTC.

As for this clone: This sample includes further DNA sequences coding for the same CDR3. V usage is TRBV5-6 and J usage is TRBJ1-1; D unresolved. Per germline, CDR1 SGHDT and CDR2 YYEEEE. Trimming took off 0 bases at V and 5 bases at J, with 8 bases between the two ends. The CDR3 length is 13 residues. The CDR3, as DNA: TGTGCCAGCAGCTTGGGGGGAGGGACTGAAGCTTTCTTT. Translation: CASSLGGGTEAFF.

The chain has TRBV7-9 and TRBJ2-5; D ambiguous. The CDR3 totals 14 residues. V was trimmed by 2 bases and J by 5 bases, leaving 12 bases between them. Germline CDR1 SEHNR, CDR2 FQNEAQ (reference sequence). The CDR3: CASSLPTLGETQYF. The CDR3 DNA follows: TGTGCCAGCAGCTTACCCACACTTGGGGAGACCCAGTACTTC.

The chain couples TRBV28 to TRBJ2-1; D is ambiguous. From germline, CDR1 is MDHEN and CDR2 SYDVKM. This CDR3 is 14 amino acids long. Trimming shortened V by 6 bases and J by 4 bases, and 13 bases separated the two germline ends. The CDR3 loop reads CASRSDSGYNEQFF. The CDR3 bases are TGTGCCAGCAGATCGGATTCAGGTTACAATGAGCAGTTCTTC.

The chain uses TRBV5-1 and TRBJ2-7; unclear D gene. The CDR3 has 15 residues. The germline V gene encodes CDR1 SGHRS and CDR2 YFSETQ. The V gene lost 3 bases and the J gene lost 2 bases, with 15 bases spanning the gap. CDR3 sequence (DNA): TGCGCCAGCAGCTCCCCGGGTCCGGCGACCTACGAGCAGTACTTC. Translating gives CASSSPGPATYEQYF.

This chain connects TRBV6-2 or TRBV6-3 to TRBJ2-2; D unclear. V was clipped by 2 bases and J by 2 bases, with 12 bases between them. The CDR3 extends over 16 amino acids. Germline V CDR1 and CDR2: MNHEY, SVGEGT. CDR3 in amino acids: CASSYPKRDNTGELFF. The CDR3 DNA sequence: TGTGCCAGCAGTTACCCCAAGCGCGACAACACCGGGGAGCTGTTTTTT.

V and J are TRBV7-9 and TRBJ2-1, with a tentative D call TRBD2 (6 bases). The length of the CDR3 is 18 residues. Germline V gene sequence: CDR1 SEHNR, CDR2 FQNEAQ (reference sequence). V was trimmed by 1 base and J by 0 bases, leaving 16 bases between them. DNA of the CDR3: TGTGCCAGCAGCTTAGGTGGGGCGGGACGGAGCTCCTACAATGAGCAGTTCTTC. Amino acid sequence: CASSLGGAGRSSYNEQFF. The full variable domain, its missing parts supplied by reference TRBV7-9 and TRBJ2-1, is DTGVSQNPRHKITKRGQNVTFRCDPISEHNRLYWYRQTLGQGPEFLTYFQNEAQLEKSRLLSDRFSAERPKGSFSTLEIQRTEQGDSAMYLCASSLGGAGRSSYNEQFFGPGTRLTVL.